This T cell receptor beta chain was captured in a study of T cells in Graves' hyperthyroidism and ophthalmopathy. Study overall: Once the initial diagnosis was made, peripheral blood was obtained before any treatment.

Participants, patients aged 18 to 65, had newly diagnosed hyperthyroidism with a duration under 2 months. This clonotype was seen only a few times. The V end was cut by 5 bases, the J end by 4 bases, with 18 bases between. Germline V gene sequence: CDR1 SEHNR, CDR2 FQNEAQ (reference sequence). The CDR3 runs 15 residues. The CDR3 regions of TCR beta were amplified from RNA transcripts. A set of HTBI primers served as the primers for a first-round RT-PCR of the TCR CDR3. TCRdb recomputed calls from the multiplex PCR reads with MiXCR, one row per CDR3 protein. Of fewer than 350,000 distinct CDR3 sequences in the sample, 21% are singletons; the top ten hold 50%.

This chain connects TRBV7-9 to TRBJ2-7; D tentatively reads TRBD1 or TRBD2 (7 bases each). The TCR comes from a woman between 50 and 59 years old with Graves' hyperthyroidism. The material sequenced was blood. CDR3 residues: CASSPFAGGEYEQYF. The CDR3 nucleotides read TGTGCCAGCAGCCCCTTTGCAGGGGGGGAGTACGAGCAGTACTTC.